This T cell receptor (beta chain) was recorded in a study of CXCR3-negative and CXCR3-positive naive CD8 T cells. Looked up from germline, CDR1 is LGHNA and CDR2 is YSLEER. There are 14 residues in the CDR3. Using triplicate sorts, some 320,000 cells were collected each time from every CD8+ T cell subset. CD45RO-CCR7+CD27+CD95- characterized naive CD8+ T cells. The authors prepared UMI-labeled TRB cDNA libraries by 5' RACE. TCRdb reprocessed the 5' RACE reads, keeping one entry per CDR3 protein, no DNA. The sample includes more than 50,000 distinct CDR3 sequences. Specimen: naive CXCR3- CD8+ T cells from blood. Subset indicated: CD45RO-CCR7+CD27+CD95- naive CD8+ T cells lacking CXCR3 (TNR3-). The chain recombines TRBV4-3 with TRBJ1-1. This clonotype was obtained from a human donor in good health. Some clones in this sample may be carry-over from other donors' samples. The CDR3 sequence: CASSQAGRNTEAFF.